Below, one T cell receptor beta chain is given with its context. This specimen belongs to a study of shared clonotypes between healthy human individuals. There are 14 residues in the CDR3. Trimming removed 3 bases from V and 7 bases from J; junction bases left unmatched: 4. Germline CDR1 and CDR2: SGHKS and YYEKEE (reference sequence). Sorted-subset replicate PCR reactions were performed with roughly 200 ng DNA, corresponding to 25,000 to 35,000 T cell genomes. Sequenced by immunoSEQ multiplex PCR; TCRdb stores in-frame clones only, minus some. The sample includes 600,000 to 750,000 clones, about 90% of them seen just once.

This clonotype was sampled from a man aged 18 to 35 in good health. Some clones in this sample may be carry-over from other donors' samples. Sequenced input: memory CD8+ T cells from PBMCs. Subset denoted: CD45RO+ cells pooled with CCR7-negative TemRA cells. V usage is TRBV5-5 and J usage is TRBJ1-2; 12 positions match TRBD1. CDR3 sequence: CASSWGQGARGYTF. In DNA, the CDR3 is TGTGCCAGCAGCTGGGGACAGGGGGCGCGTGGCTACACCTTC.